This is a list of T cell receptor beta chains from one sample in a study of blood T cell repertoires in COVID-19. Profiling relied on immunoSEQ multiplex PCR, and the TCRdb table lists in-frame clones only, not all of them. The sample has 350,000 to 450,000 clones, 85% seen once. Sample: peripheral blood. Receptors were obtained from a woman under 30 with acute or convalescent COVID-19. Both conserved end residues are part of each CDR3. Fields, in order: J gene, V gene, CDR3 length, CDR3 protein.

>TRBJ2-5|TRBV9|16
CASSAPGQGILETQYF
>TRBJ2-3|TRBV5-6|16
CASSRGQAIYTDTQYF
>TRBJ1-5|TRBV29-1|13
CSVASGGSQPQHF
>TRBJ1-5|TRBV29-1|12
CSAVGGNQPQHF
>TRBJ1-1|TRBV28|17
CASSLRQGAGKGTEAFF
>TRBJ2-7|TRBV3-1/TRBV3-2|16
CASSQYKRGGSYEQYF
>TRBJ2-6|TRBV9|14
CASTPLSGANVLTF
>TRBJ2-7|TRBV24-1|14
CATSDPQGSYEQYF
>TRBJ2-7|TRBV2|14
CASSQGQGSYEQYF
>TRBJ1-3|TRBV2|15
CASRPGGAGGNTIYF
>TRBJ2-2|TRBV19|15
CASSIQGWNTGELFF
>TRBJ1-2|TRBV9|14
CASSVQGTDYGYTF
>TRBJ2-2|TRBV4-1|17
CASSQRAQLGTVGELFF
>TRBJ1-6|TRBV7-9|11
CASSRDEPLHF
>TRBJ2-1|TRBV28|16
CASSLEPGKRGNEQFF
>TRBJ1-1|TRBV5-1|13
CATRGNPNTEAFF
>TRBJ1-4|TRBV15|16
CATSEPWGGRDEKLFF
>TRBJ1-2|TRBV5-1|15
CASSLAGDGNYGYTF
>TRBJ2-2|TRBV4-1|14
CASSQGRETGELFF
>TRBJ2-4|TRBV27|12
CASTGGGNIQYF
>TRBJ2-5|TRBV6-5|15
CASSYLLGAGETQYF
>TRBJ1-2|TRBV19|14
CATQRGGQGYGYTF
>TRBJ1-2|TRBV9|17
CASSVDKHLPLLDGYTF
>TRBJ2-2|TRBV9|15
CASTVPGAGTGELFF
>TRBJ1-5|TRBV19|15
CASSIGAGGNQPQHF
>TRBJ2-7|TRBV7-2|15
CASSLEQGTSYEQYF
>TRBJ2-7|TRBV7-9|17
CASSLLGGGSGAYEQYF
>TRBJ2-3|TRBV24-1|16
CATSDSGQRLTDTQYF
>TRBJ1-2|TRBV27|17
CASSLSWGGDAVGGYTF
>TRBJ2-3|TRBV9|14
CASSRTGKSDTQYF
>TRBJ2-2|TRBV10-1|14
CASSPSRGGGELFF
>TRBJ2-3|TRBV4-2|17
CASSQEAQRLFGDTQYF
>TRBJ1-5|TRBV28|14
CASSFETGRQPQHF
>TRBJ2-1|TRBV3-1/TRBV3-2|11
CASSGGGSQFF
>TRBJ2-7|TRBV20-1|15
CSASEGLTTGVEQYF
>TRBJ1-2|TRBV11-2|15
CASRALGGGNYGYTF
>TRBJ2-5|TRBV28|17
CASSRWGSGRKRETQYF
>TRBJ2-7|TRBV7-9|14
CASSSRDSSYEQYF
>TRBJ2-3|TRBV29-1|13
CSVWTGGTDTQYF
>TRBJ2-7|TRBV19|14
CASRPSENSYEQYF
>TRBJ1-1|TRBV3-1/TRBV3-2|15
CASSQAPALNTEAFF
>TRBJ1-2|TRBV6-5|14
CASRYYGQSYGYTF
>TRBJ1-5|TRBV19|15
CASSKGQGVGQPQHF
>TRBJ2-3|TRBV7-6|12
CASSPKGDTQYF
>TRBJ1-2|TRBV11-2|14
CASSLGQQFYGYTF
>TRBJ2-1|TRBV3-1/TRBV3-2|12
CASSQVDREQFF
>TRBJ2-3|TRBV2|15
CASSAQRGGLDTQYF
>TRBJ1-1|TRBV6-5|13
CASYTGGWTEAFF
>TRBJ2-1|TRBV6-5|15
CASSLTSGGYNEQFF
>TRBJ2-3|TRBV29-1|12
CSVEPTPRTQYF
>TRBJ1-4|TRBV11-2|14
CASSLAGIGEKLFF
>TRBJ2-3|TRBV7-3|14
CASSSGGSTDTQYF
>TRBJ1-2|TRBV19|18
CASRKSSAGRTINYGYTF
>TRBJ2-7|TRBV5-1|15
CASSLAGGTGDEQYF
>TRBJ2-2|TRBV5-1|15
CASSYGLAGGGELFF
>TRBJ2-5|TRBV28|14
CASSLWTGGETQYF